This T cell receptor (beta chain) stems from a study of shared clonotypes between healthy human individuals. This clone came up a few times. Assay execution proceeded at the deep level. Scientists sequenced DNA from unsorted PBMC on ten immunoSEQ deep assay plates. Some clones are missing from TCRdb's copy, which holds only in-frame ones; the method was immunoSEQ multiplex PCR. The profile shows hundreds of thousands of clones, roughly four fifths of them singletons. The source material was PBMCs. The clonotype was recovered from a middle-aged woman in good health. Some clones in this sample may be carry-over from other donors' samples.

CDR3 coding DNA: TGTGCCAGTAGTTACACGGACAGGTTCAACACTGAAGCTTTCTTT. This encodes CASSYTDRFNTEAFF. V gene TRBV19 combines with J gene TRBJ1-1; 7 bases map to TRBD1. The germline gives CDR1 LNHDA, CDR2 SQIVND (reference sequence). The junction had 8 bases not matched to a gene; V was cut back by 5 bases and J by 2 bases. The CDR3 has 15 residues.